This record looks at one T cell receptor (beta chain) sequence and its context. Primers for the PCR totalled 60 Vbeta and 13 Jbeta. Sequenced by immunoSEQ multiplex PCR; TCRdb stores in-frame clones only, minus some. This sample's table reports about 120,000 clones. These data come from a study of cytomegalovirus exposure and HLA in healthy donors. The sample consisted of PBMCs. This sequence was found in a woman aged 40 to 50 in good health and CMV-seropositive.

This CDR3 is CAWRTGAISGANVLTF. The CDR3 DNA follows: TGTGCCTGGAGGACAGGGGCGATCTCTGGGGCCAACGTCCTGACTTTC. V usage is TRBV30 and J usage is TRBJ2-6, with 8 bases matching TRBD1. Germline V gene data show CDR1 as GTSNPN and CDR2 as SVGIG (reference sequence). The J segment lost 0 bases and the V segment lost 3 bases, leaving 4 bases of the junction unmatched. The CDR3 spans 16 residues.